This T cell receptor beta chain derives from a study of OX40 agonist ivuxolimab in advanced cancers. Turning to the study itself: Prior checkpoint blockade (anti-PD-1, anti-PD-L1 or anti-CTLA-4) was permitted; approximately 40% had it.

The method was immunoSEQ multiplex PCR; TCRdb's version includes in-frame clones alone and lacks a portion of them. Of 77,000 or so clones listed, just under 95% were seen once; the top ten hold less than 0.35%. At cycle 4 day 1, cycle 7 day 1, and baseline, blood was sampled. Regarding the study as a whole: CD4+ and CD8+ T cells in blood underwent clonal expansion by week 6 at 0.1 to 3.0 mg/kg. Nonresponders included some who also had low normalized T-cell clonal expansion.

On this clone: Its antigen is as yet unknown.

V was trimmed by 4 bases and J by 0 bases, leaving 17 bases between them. The CDR3 is 17 residues long. The chain carries TRBV23-1 and TRBJ2-3, with D possibly called TRBD1 or TRBD2 (6 bases each). TRBV23-1 is filed as an ORF, its function uncertain. This TCR was recovered from an adult with an advanced solid tumor such as melanoma, head and neck, liver or kidney cancer. Material: CD4+ or CD8+ T cells sorted from blood, obtained in a trial of the OX40 agonist ivuxolimab. The CDR3 DNA reads TGCGCCAGCAGTCCTCCGTGGTGGGGGGCCAGCACAGATACGCAGTATTTT. Translating gives CASSPPWWGASTDTQYF.